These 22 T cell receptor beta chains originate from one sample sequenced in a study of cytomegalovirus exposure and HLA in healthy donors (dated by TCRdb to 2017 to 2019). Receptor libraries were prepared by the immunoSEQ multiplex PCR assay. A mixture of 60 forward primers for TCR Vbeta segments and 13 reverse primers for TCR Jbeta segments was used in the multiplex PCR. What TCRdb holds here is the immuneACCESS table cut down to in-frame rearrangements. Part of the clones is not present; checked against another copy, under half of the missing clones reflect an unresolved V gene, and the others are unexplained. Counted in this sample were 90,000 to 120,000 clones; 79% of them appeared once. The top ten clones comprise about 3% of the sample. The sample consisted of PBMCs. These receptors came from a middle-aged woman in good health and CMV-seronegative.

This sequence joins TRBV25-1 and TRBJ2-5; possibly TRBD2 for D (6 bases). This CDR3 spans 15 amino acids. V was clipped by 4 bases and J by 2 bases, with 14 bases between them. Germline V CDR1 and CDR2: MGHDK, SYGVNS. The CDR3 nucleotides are TGTGCCAGCAGTGTTCTAGCGAGACGTCAAGAGACCCAGTACTTC. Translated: CASSVLARRQETQYF.

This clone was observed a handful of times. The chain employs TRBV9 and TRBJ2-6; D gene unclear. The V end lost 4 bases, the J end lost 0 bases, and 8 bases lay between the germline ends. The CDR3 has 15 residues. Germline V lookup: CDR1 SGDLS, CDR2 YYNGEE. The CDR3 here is CASSPFSSGANVLTF. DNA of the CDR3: TGTGCCAGCAGCCCTTTCAGCTCTGGGGCCAACGTCCTGACTTTC.

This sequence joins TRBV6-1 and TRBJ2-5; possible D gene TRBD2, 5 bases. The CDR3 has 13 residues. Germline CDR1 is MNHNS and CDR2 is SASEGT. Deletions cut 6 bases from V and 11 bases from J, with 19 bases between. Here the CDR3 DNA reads TGTGCCAGCAGCTCCGCGACCGCCGGCGGGCAGTACTTC. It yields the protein CASSSATAGGQYF.

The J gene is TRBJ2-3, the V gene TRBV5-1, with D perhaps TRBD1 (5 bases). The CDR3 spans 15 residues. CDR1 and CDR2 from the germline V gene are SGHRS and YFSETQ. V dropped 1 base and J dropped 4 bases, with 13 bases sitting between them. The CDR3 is CASSLRQLGADTQYF. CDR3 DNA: TGCGCCAGCAGCTTGAGACAGCTCGGCGCAGATACGCAGTATTTT. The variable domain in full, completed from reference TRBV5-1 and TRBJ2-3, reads KAGVTQTPRYLIKTRGQQVTLSCSPISGHRSVSWYQQTPGQGLQFLFEYFSETQRNKGNFPGRFSGRQFSNSRSEMNVSTLELGDSALYLCASSLRQLGADTQYFGPGTRLTVL.

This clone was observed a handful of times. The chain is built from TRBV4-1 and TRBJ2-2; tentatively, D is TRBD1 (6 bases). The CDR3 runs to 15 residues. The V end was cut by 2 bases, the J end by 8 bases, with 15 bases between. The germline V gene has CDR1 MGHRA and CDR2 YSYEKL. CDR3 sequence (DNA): TGCGCCAGCAGCCAACTAGGCAGGGGTTATGGGGAGCTGTTTTTT. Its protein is CASSQLGRGYGELFF.

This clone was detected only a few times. This CDR3 is CASSQGQREGLMRGPSLYEQYF. CDR3 sequence (DNA): TGTGCCAGCAGCCAAGGTCAGCGGGAGGGTCTGATGAGGGGGCCTAGTTTGTACGAGCAGTACTTC. This chain uses TRBV4-2 with TRBJ2-7; 10 nucleotides align to TRBD2. The germline gives CDR1 LGHNA, CDR2 YNFKEQ. The CDR3 totals 22 residues. J was trimmed by 4 bases and V by 1 base; bases with no gene match: 25.

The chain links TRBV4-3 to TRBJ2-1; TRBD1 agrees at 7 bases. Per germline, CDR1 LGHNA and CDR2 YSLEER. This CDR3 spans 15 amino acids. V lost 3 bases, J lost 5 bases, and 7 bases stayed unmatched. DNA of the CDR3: TGCGCCAGCAGCCAGGGACAGTGGGTCCACAATGAGCAGTTCTTC. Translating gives CASSQGQWVHNEQFF.

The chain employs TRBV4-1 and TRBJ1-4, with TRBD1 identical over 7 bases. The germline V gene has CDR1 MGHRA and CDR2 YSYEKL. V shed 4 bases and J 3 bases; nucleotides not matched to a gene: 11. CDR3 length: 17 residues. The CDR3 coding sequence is TGCGCCAGCAGCCCCGACAGGGAGGCGCAAGCTAATGAAAAACTGTTTTTT. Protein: CASSPDREAQANEKLFF.

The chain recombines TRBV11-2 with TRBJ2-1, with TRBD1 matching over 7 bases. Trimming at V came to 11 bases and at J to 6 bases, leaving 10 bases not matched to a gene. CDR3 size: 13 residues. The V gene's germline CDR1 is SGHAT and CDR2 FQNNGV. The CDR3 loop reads CASQGGAGNEQFF. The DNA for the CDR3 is TGTGCCTCGCAAGGGGGCGCAGGCAATGAGCAGTTCTTC. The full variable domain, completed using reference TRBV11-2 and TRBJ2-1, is EAGVAQSPRYKIIEKRQSVAFWCNPISGHATLYWYQQILGQGPKLLIQFQNNGVVDDSQLPKDRFSAERLKGVDSTLKIQPAKLEDSAVYLCASQGGAGNEQFFGPGTRLTVL.

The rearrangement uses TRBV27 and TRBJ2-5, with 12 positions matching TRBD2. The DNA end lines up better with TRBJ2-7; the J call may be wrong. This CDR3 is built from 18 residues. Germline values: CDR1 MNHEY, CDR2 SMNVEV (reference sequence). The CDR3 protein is CASRPLAGGPSYWGEQYF. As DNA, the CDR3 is TGTGCCAGCAGACCTCTAGCGGGAGGGCCCTCGTATTGGGGCGAGCAGTACTTC.

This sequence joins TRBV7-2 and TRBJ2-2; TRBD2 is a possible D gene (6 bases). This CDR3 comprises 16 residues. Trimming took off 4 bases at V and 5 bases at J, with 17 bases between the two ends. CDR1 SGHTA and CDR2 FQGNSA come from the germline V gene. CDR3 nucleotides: TGTGCCAGCAGCTCGCCTACGGGGGAGTTTACCGGGGAGCTGTTTTTT. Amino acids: CASSSPTGEFTGELFF. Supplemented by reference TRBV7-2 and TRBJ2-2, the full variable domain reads GAGVSQSPSNKVTEKGKDVELRCDPISGHTALYWYRQSLGQGLEFLIYFQGNSAPDKSGLPSDRFSAERTGGSVSTLTIQRTQQEDSAVYLCASSSPTGEFTGELFFGEGSRLTVL.

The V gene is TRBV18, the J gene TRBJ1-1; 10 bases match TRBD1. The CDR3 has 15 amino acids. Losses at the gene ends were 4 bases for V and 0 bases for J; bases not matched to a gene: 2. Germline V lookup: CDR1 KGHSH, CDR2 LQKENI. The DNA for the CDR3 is TGTGCCAGCTCACGGGGACAGGGGTTGAACACTGAAGCTTTCTTT. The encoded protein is CASSRGQGLNTEAFF.

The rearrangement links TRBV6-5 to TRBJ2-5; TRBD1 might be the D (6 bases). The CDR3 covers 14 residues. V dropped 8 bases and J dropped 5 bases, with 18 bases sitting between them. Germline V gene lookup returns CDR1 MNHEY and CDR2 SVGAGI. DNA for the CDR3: TGTGCCAGCGGACGACAGGTCGGCGCGGAGACCCAGTACTTC. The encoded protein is CASGRQVGAETQYF.

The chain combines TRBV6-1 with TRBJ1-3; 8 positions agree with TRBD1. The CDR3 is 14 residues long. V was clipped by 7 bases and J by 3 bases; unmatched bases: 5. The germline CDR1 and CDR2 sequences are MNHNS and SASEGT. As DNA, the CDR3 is TGTGCCAGCATCCGAGACAGGGGTGGAAACACCATATATTTT. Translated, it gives CASIRDRGGNTIYF.

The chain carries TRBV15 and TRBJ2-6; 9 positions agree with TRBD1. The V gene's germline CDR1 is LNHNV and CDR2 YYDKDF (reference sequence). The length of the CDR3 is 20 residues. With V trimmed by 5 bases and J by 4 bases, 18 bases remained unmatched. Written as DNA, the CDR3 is TGTGCCACCAGCCTAACACTTACGGGACAGGGAATGAACGGGGCCAACGTCCTGACTTTC. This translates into CATSLTLTGQGMNGANVLTF.

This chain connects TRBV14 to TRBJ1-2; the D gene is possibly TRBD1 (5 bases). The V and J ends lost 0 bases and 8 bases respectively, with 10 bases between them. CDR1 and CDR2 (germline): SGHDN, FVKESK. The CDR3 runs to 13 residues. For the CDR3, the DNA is TGTGCCAGCAGCCAAGACCCAGGGTGGGGCTACACCTTC. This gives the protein CASSQDPGWGYTF. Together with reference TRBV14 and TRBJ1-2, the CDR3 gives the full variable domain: EAGVTQFPSHSVIEKGQTVTLRCDPISGHDNLYWYRRVMGKEIKFLLHFVKESKQDESGMPNNRFLAERTGGTYSTLKVQPAELEDSGVYFCASSQDPGWGYTFGSGTRLTVV.

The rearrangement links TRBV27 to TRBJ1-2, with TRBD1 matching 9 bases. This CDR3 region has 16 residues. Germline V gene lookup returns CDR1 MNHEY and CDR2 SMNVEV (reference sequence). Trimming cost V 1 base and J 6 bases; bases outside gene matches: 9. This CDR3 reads CASSLLFGQGRDGYTF. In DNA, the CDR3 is TGTGCCAGCAGTTTATTGTTCGGACAGGGGAGGGATGGCTACACCTTC.

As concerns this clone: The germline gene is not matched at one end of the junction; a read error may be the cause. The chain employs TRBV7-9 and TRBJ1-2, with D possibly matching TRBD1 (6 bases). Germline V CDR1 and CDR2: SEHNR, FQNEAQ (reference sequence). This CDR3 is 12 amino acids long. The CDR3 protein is CSSSLQGLGYTF. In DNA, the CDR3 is TGTTCCAGCAGCTTGCAGGGGCTTGGCTACACCTTC.

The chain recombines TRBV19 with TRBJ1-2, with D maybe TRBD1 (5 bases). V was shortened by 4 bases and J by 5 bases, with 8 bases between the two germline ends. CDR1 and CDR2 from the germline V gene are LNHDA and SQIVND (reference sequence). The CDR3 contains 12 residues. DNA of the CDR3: TGTGCCAGTAGTACACCAGGGTATGGCTACACCTTC. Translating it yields CASSTPGYGYTF.

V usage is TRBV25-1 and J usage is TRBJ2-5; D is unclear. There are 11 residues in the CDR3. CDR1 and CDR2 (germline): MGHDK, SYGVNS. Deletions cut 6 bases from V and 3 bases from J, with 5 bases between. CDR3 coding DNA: TGTGCCAGCAGAAACAAAGAGACCCAGTACTTC. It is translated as CASRNKETQYF.

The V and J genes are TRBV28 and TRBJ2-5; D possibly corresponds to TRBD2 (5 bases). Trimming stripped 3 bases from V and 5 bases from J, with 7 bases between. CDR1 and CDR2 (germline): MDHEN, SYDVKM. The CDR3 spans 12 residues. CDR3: CASSLRRETQYF. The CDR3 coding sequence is TGTGCCAGCAGTTTGCGGAGGGAGACCCAGTACTTC.

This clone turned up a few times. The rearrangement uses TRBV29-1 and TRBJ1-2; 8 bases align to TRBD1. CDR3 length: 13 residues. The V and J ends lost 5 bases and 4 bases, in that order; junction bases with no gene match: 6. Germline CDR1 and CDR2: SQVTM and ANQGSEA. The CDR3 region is CSVLGQDIYGYTF. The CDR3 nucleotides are TGCAGCGTTCTGGGACAGGATATCTATGGCTACACCTTC.